The sequence of this TCR beta chain was determined in a study of T cell repertoires and Cas9 in healthy adults. Here immunoSEQ multiplex PCR was the method, and the copy in TCRdb shows in-frame clones only, minus some. The sample includes tens of thousands of clones, about 88% of them seen just once. On this clone: The target antigen is unknown.

General study findings and limits: In vitro, SpCas9-reactive Tregs were reported to curb effector T cell proliferation and function.

CDR3 length: 14 residues. V lost 0 bases and J 5 bases, leaving 11 bases between the germline ends. Germline V lookup: CDR1 SGHRS, CDR2 YFSETQ. Sequencing used CD4+ effector T cells (CD127+, CD25-, CD137-, CD154-) from PBMCs; culture status not recorded. The sequence was collected from a human donor in good health. The rearrangement uses TRBV5-1 and TRBJ2-5; a weak D match, TRBD2 (6 bases). The CDR3 coding sequence is TGCGCCAGCAGCTTGGCCGGGGCGGGGGAGACCCAGTACTTC. As protein: CASSLAGAGETQYF. The full variable domain, with the rest looked up from reference TRBV5-1 and TRBJ2-5, is KAGVTQTPRYLIKTRGQQVTLSCSPISGHRSVSWYQQTPGQGLQFLFEYFSETQRNKGNFPGRFSGRQFSNSRSEMNVSTLELGDSALYLCASSLAGAGETQYFGPGTRLLVL.